The T cell receptor (beta chain) described here comes from a study of T and B cells in COVID-19 patients. Notes on the study in general: Active COVID-19 showed highly clonal TRB repertoires; recovery showed diversity and richness above healthy donors.

CDR3 length equals 13 residues. Trimming cost V 5 bases and J 4 bases, with 11 bases left between them. Germline V lookup: CDR1 LNHDA, CDR2 SQIVND (reference sequence). BIOMED2 TRB-A/B primer pools were used in multiplex TRB PCR. Using its own MiXCR run on the multiplex PCR reads, TCRdb lists one record per CDR3 protein. The sample consists of 9,000 to 13,000 distinct CDR3 sequences, approximately 35% of them appearing once. Each TRB amplification used roughly 250-550 ng of genomic DNA from blood. With respect to this clonotype: What it binds is unknown.

This clonotype was sampled from a human donor with active COVID-19. The sample consisted of blood. The chain has TRBV19 and TRBJ1-1; D possibly corresponds to TRBD1 (6 bases). This CDR3 is CASSFKGGTEAFF. The CDR3 DNA reads TGTGCCAGTAGTTTTAAAGGGGGCACTGAAGCTTTCTTT.